This T cell receptor (beta chain) stems from a study of human T cells and chemical hapten exposure. About the research overall: Per-sample TCR yields varied mainly from small pooled library volume differences.

This clonotype occurred many times. Using its own MiXCR run on the RACE reads, TCRdb lists one record per CDR3 protein. This table has around 130,000 distinct CDR3 sequences, approximately 9.1% appearing once. Regarding time point: healthy volunteer bleed at 2 weeks. Unfractionated whole blood yielded the extracted total RNA. The CDR3 has 14 amino acids. Trimming pared 1 base from V and 3 bases from J, leaving 9 bases between. The germline gives CDR1 KGHSH, CDR2 LQKENI. The rearrangement uses TRBV18 and TRBJ1-1; the D is unclear. The clonotype comes from a male donor in good health. Some clones in this sample may be carry-over from other donors' samples. The sequenced sample was whole blood. CDR3 nucleotide sequence: TGTGCCAGCTCACCACTCTCCCAAGACACTGAAGCTTTCTTT. Amino acids: CASSPLSQDTEAFF.